Listed below are T cell receptor beta chains from one sample, sequenced in a study of blood T cell repertoires in COVID-19. The method was immunoSEQ multiplex PCR; TCRdb's version includes in-frame clones alone and lacks a portion of them. In the table there are fewer than 85,000 clones, approximately 90% of which are singletons. Input material: peripheral blood. Receptor source: a human donor in a cohort sampled during active COVID-19. Each CDR3 is given with its conserved first and last residue. Each record gives: clone size, D gene, V gene, J gene, CDR3 protein, CDR3 DNA. The D gene is left open where the match is weak. The size entry is marked missing in some rows and otherwise reads once, few, many or a size class.

abundance: few; d_gene: NA; v_gene: TRBV27; j_gene: TRBJ2-2; CDR3aa: CASSGAPTGELFF; CDR3nt: TGTGCCAGCAGTGGGGCGCCGACCGGGGAGCTGTTTTTT
abundance: NA; d_gene: NA; v_gene: TRBV11-2; j_gene: TRBJ2-7; CDR3aa: CASSPTKGQLGTYEQYF; CDR3nt: TGTGCCAGCAGCCCGACTAAAGGCCAATTGGGCACCTACGAGCAGTACTTC
abundance: NA; d_gene: NA; v_gene: TRBV5-3; j_gene: TRBJ2-4; CDR3aa: CAGLEGGPIAKNIQYF; CDR3nt: TGTGCCGGCTTGGAGGGCGGGCCAATAGCCAAAAACATTCAGTACTTC
abundance: NA; d_gene: TRBD1; v_gene: TRBV5-1; j_gene: TRBJ1-6; CDR3aa: CASRPRTGQNNSPLHF; CDR3nt: TGCGCCAGCAGGCCCCGGACAGGGCAAAATAATTCACCCCTCCACTTT
abundance: NA; d_gene: TRBD1; v_gene: TRBV5-4; j_gene: TRBJ1-1; CDR3aa: CASSLGQGLNTEAFF; CDR3nt: TGTGCCAGCAGCCTCGGACAGGGGTTGAACACTGAAGCTTTCTTT
abundance: NA; d_gene: TRBD1; v_gene: TRBV29-1; j_gene: TRBJ2-7; CDR3aa: CSVGSGQSYEQYF; CDR3nt: TGCAGCGTTGGTTCGGGACAGAGCTACGAGCAGTACTTC
abundance: NA; d_gene: TRBD1; v_gene: TRBV6-5; j_gene: TRBJ1-6; CDR3aa: CATLRGENSPLHF; CDR3nt: TGTGCCACCCTCAGGGGGGAGAATTCACCCCTCCACTTT
abundance: NA; d_gene: NA; v_gene: TRBV3-1/TRBV3-2; j_gene: TRBJ1-1; CDR3aa: CASSQGRRNTEAFF; CDR3nt: TGTGCCAGCAGCCAAGGGAGAAGGAACACTGAAGCTTTCTTT
abundance: NA; d_gene: NA; v_gene: TRBV11-2; j_gene: TRBJ2-7; CDR3aa: CASSAIRLRHEQYF; CDR3nt: TGTGCCAGCAGCGCGATTAGACTCCGCCACGAGCAGTACTTC
abundance: NA; d_gene: NA; v_gene: TRBV6-5; j_gene: TRBJ2-7; CDR3aa: CASSYDPAGETQQYF; CDR3nt: TGTGCCAGCAGTTACGACCCGGCAGGGGAAACCCAGCAGTACTTC
abundance: NA; d_gene: NA; v_gene: TRBV5-1; j_gene: TRBJ1-1; CDR3aa: CASSRGGSEAFF; CDR3nt: TGCGCCAGCAGCCGGGGAGGGTCGGAAGCTTTCTTT
abundance: few; d_gene: TRBD2; v_gene: TRBV9; j_gene: TRBJ2-7; CDR3aa: CASSGGGPTYEQYF; CDR3nt: TGTGCCAGCAGCGGCGGGGGTCCAACCTACGAGCAGTACTTC
abundance: NA; d_gene: TRBD1; v_gene: TRBV27; j_gene: TRBJ2-7; CDR3aa: CASKRGGDFYEQYF; CDR3nt: TGTGCCAGCAAGCGAGGGGGCGACTTTTACGAGCAGTACTTC
abundance: NA; d_gene: TRBD2; v_gene: TRBV6-5; j_gene: TRBJ2-3; CDR3aa: CATQTSGGTDTQYF; CDR3nt: TGTGCCACCCAGACTAGCGGGGGAACAGATACGCAGTATTTT
abundance: NA; d_gene: TRBD2; v_gene: TRBV11-2; j_gene: TRBJ2-1; CDR3aa: CASSLDRRGLAGWAQFF; CDR3nt: TGTGCCAGCAGCTTAGATCGGAGGGGACTAGCGGGGTGGGCGCAGTTCTTC
abundance: NA; d_gene: TRBD1; v_gene: TRBV7-8; j_gene: TRBJ2-7; CDR3aa: CASSQGGTGAYEQYF; CDR3nt: TGTGCCAGCAGCCAAGGGGGGACAGGGGCCTACGAGCAGTACTTC
abundance: NA; d_gene: NA; v_gene: TRBV5-6; j_gene: TRBJ1-1; CDR3aa: CASSRQTEAFF; CDR3nt: TGTGCCAGCAGCCGACAGACTGAAGCTTTCTTT
abundance: once; d_gene: NA; v_gene: TRBV5-5; j_gene: TRBJ1-5; CDR3aa: CASSWQGFQPQHF; CDR3nt: TGTGCCAGCAGTTGGCAGGGGTTCCAGCCCCAGCATTTT
abundance: once; d_gene: TRBD2; v_gene: TRBV6-2/TRBV6-3; j_gene: TRBJ2-4; CDR3aa: CASSQAGAKNIQYF; CDR3nt: TGTGCCAGCAGTCAAGCGGGGGCCAAAAACATTCAGTACTTC
abundance: NA; d_gene: NA; v_gene: TRBV5-1; j_gene: TRBJ1-4; CDR3aa: CASSLALDTTNEKLFF; CDR3nt: TGCGCCAGCAGCTTGGCCTTGGACACAACTAATGAAAAACTGTTTTTT
abundance: NA; d_gene: NA; v_gene: TRBV4-2; j_gene: TRBJ1-2; CDR3aa: CASSQTFQNSLDYGYTF; CDR3nt: TGTGCCAGCAGCCAAACATTCCAGAATTCTTTGGACTATGGCTACACCTTC
abundance: NA; d_gene: NA; v_gene: TRBV5-1; j_gene: TRBJ1-2; CDR3aa: CASSLGQNYGYTF; CDR3nt: TGCGCCAGCAGCTTGGGACAAAACTATGGCTACACCTTC
abundance: NA; d_gene: TRBD1; v_gene: TRBV5-4; j_gene: TRBJ2-7; CDR3aa: CASSRTGREQYF; CDR3nt: TGTGCCAGCAGCAGGACAGGGCGTGAGCAGTACTTC
abundance: NA; d_gene: TRBD1; v_gene: TRBV11-2; j_gene: TRBJ1-1; CDR3aa: CASSSYSPRQGRPNTEAFF; CDR3nt: TGTGCCAGCAGCTCATATTCCCCTCGACAGGGAAGACCGAACACTGAAGCTTTCTTT
abundance: NA; d_gene: NA; v_gene: TRBV30; j_gene: TRBJ1-1; CDR3aa: CAWGRVNTEAFF; CDR3nt: TGTGCCTGGGGGCGGGTTAACACTGAAGCTTTCTTT
abundance: NA; d_gene: NA; v_gene: TRBV27; j_gene: TRBJ1-5; CDR3aa: CASSLGRDNQPQHF; CDR3nt: TGTGCCAGCAGTTTAGGCAGGGACAATCAGCCCCAGCATTTT
abundance: NA; d_gene: TRBD1; v_gene: TRBV29-1; j_gene: TRBJ1-1; CDR3aa: CSVVEGANTEAFF; CDR3nt: TGCAGCGTTGTAGAGGGGGCGAACACTGAAGCTTTCTTT
abundance: NA; d_gene: NA; v_gene: TRBV28; j_gene: TRBJ2-5; CDR3aa: CASSPQGAGLETQYF; CDR3nt: TGTGCCAGCAGCCCCCAAGGGGCCGGGTTAGAGACCCAGTACTTC
abundance: NA; d_gene: NA; v_gene: TRBV2; j_gene: TRBJ2-7; CDR3aa: CASSEGDTSYEQYF; CDR3nt: TGTGCCAGCAGTGAAGGGGACACGTCCTACGAGCAGTACTTC
abundance: NA; d_gene: TRBD1; v_gene: TRBV7-2; j_gene: TRBJ2-7; CDR3aa: CASSETGVRYEQYF; CDR3nt: TGTGCCAGCAGCGAGACAGGGGTACGCTACGAGCAGTACTTC
abundance: once; d_gene: TRBD2; v_gene: TRBV9; j_gene: TRBJ2-7; CDR3aa: CASSGSGTSGANTYEQYF; CDR3nt: TGTGCCAGCAGCGGGAGCGGGACTAGCGGGGCGAATACCTACGAGCAGTACTTC
abundance: NA; d_gene: NA; v_gene: TRBV2; j_gene: TRBJ1-4; CDR3aa: CASRGSEKLFF; CDR3nt: TGTGCCAGTAGGGGAAGCGAAAAACTGTTTTTT
abundance: NA; d_gene: NA; v_gene: TRBV11-2; j_gene: TRBJ1-2; CDR3aa: CASSLYRDPYGYTF; CDR3nt: TGTGCCAGCAGCCTTTACAGGGACCCCTATGGCTACACCTTC
abundance: NA; d_gene: NA; v_gene: TRBV27; j_gene: TRBJ1-5; CDR3aa: CASRPGRNQPQHF; CDR3nt: TGTGCCAGCAGACCGGGTCGGAATCAGCCCCAGCATTTT
abundance: NA; d_gene: NA; v_gene: TRBV2; j_gene: TRBJ1-5; CDR3aa: CASSLPGVSNQPQHF; CDR3nt: TGTGCCAGCAGTCTCCCAGGCGTTAGCAATCAGCCCCAGCATTTT
abundance: NA; d_gene: NA; v_gene: TRBV4-1; j_gene: TRBJ2-7; CDR3aa: CASSQGVAGNPYEQYF; CDR3nt: TGCGCCAGCAGCCAAGGGGTGGCGGGGAATCCCTACGAGCAGTACTTC
abundance: NA; d_gene: TRBD1; v_gene: TRBV6-5; j_gene: TRBJ2-7; CDR3aa: CASSYSYRGIGHEQYF; CDR3nt: TGTGCCAGCAGTTACTCATACAGGGGAATAGGACACGAGCAGTACTTC
abundance: NA; d_gene: NA; v_gene: TRBV3-1/TRBV3-2; j_gene: TRBJ1-5; CDR3aa: CASSQGNAGNQPQHF; CDR3nt: TGTGCTAGCAGCCAAGGCAATGCGGGGAATCAGCCCCAGCATTTT
abundance: NA; d_gene: TRBD1; v_gene: TRBV6-6; j_gene: TRBJ2-7; CDR3aa: CASSPGDRGLSYEQYF; CDR3nt: TGTGCCAGCAGTCCAGGGGACAGGGGGCTCTCCTACGAGCAGTACTTC
abundance: NA; d_gene: NA; v_gene: TRBV16; j_gene: TRBJ2-7; CDR3aa: CASSQSWEQYF; CDR3nt: TGTGCCAGCAGCCAGAGTTGGGAGCAGTACTTC
abundance: NA; d_gene: TRBD1; v_gene: TRBV28; j_gene: TRBJ1-3; CDR3aa: CASSFGDSFGNTIYF; CDR3nt: TGTGCCAGCAGTTTTGGGGACAGTTTTGGAAACACCATATATTTT